This section outlines one TCR beta chain sequence together with its context. Its antigen is unidentified. Researchers ran the PCR with 60 Vbeta and 13 Jbeta primers. Data came from immunoSEQ multiplex PCR; TCRdb stores just in-frame clones and leaves some out. The sample gives under 110,000 clones, approximately 85% of which show up once; about 3.6% is in the top ten. This sample stems from a study of cytomegalovirus exposure and HLA in healthy donors. For the study at large: Counted in an early data release were about 85 million unique TCRs from HLA-typed donors.

Study results and caveats: TCR sequences were mostly rare, though some public TCRs occurred in many donors. A later analysis reported that several of the most significant clusters appeared to be linked to common viral pathogens, among them Epstein-Barr virus. From TCR beta sequences, most subjects' HLA-A and HLA-B alleles were reportedly predicted accurately.

Germline CDR1 is SGHAT and CDR2 is FQNNGV. The CDR3 length is 15 residues. Trimming cost V 2 bases and J 5 bases, with 15 bases left between them. This clonotype originated in a man in his thirties or forties in good health and CMV-seronegative. What was sequenced was PBMCs. V is TRBV11-2 and J is TRBJ1-1; D call uncertain. The CDR3 DNA sequence: TGTGCCAGCAGCTTAACGAACTACGATCGGACTGAAGCTTTCTTT. This codes for CASSLTNYDRTEAFF.